The 31 T cell receptor beta chains below come from one sample, sequenced in a study of T cells in Graves' hyperthyroidism and ophthalmopathy. The TCR beta CDR3 regions underwent amplification using RNA transcripts as the source. Initially, a first-round RT-PCR of the TCR CDR3 employed the HTBI primer set. Using its own MiXCR run on the multiplex PCR reads, TCRdb lists one record per CDR3 protein. The data show some 460,000 distinct CDR3 sequences, with 15% to 18% seen just once and roughly 15% held by the top ten. The sample comprised blood. Receptors originate from a woman aged 18-30 years with Graves' hyperthyroidism.

A few counts support this clonotype. The chain's CDR3 is CSAGPGLAGEQYF. DNA for the CDR3: TGCAGTGCCGGGCCGGGACTAGCGGGTGAGCAGTACTTC. The V call is TRBV20-1, the J call TRBJ2-7; 12 bases map to TRBD2. The V gene end was trimmed by 6 bases and the J gene end by 7 bases; junction bases not matched to a gene: 7. In germline, CDR1 is DFQATT, CDR2 SNEGSKA (reference sequence). The CDR3 covers 13 residues.

This clonotype has at least ten counts. The chain carries TRBV6-2 or TRBV6-3 and TRBJ2-7, with 8 bases matching TRBD1. This CDR3 region has 17 residues. J gave up 6 bases and V 6 bases, and 19 bases lay outside the gene matches. The germline gives CDR1 MNHEY, CDR2 SVGEGT. The CDR3, as DNA: TGTGCCAGCAGGAATAATCTCGGCCCTCGGACAGGGAGCGAGCAGTACTTC. It encodes CASRNNLGPRTGSEQYF.

The sample holds a few counts of this clonotype. The chain carries TRBV7-9 and TRBJ1-2; tentatively, D is TRBD1 (5 bases). Germline CDR1 reads SEHNR; CDR2 reads FQNEAQ (reference sequence). The CDR3 consists of 15 residues. V lost 1 base, J lost 1 base, and 10 bases lay in between. The CDR3 bases are TGTGCCAGCAGCTTAGTGGGGGACCTTAACTATGGCTACACCTTC. Translated: CASSLVGDLNYGYTF.

This clonotype was seen a handful of times. A clone one base away is much larger, so this may be a read error. Because it lacks the conserved phenylalanine or tryptophan at the end, this CDR3 is likely a read error. The rearrangement uses TRBV18 and TRBJ2-7; 10 bases are shared with TRBD2. Germline-derived CDR1 and CDR2 are KGHSH and LQKENI. CDR3 length: 14 amino acids. V was pared by 6 bases and J by 1 base, with 3 bases of the junction left unmatched. The CDR3 region is CASSTSGASYEQYS. As DNA, the CDR3 is TGTGCCAGCTCCACTAGCGGGGCATCCTACGAGCAGTACTCC.

The chain links TRBV6-5 to TRBJ2-7, with a tentative D call TRBD2 (5 bases). V was clipped by 0 bases and J by 2 bases, with 14 bases between them. The germline V gene has CDR1 MNHEY and CDR2 SVGAGI. The CDR3 has 16 amino acids. The chain's CDR3 is CASSYSRRVGTYEQYF. CDR3 nucleotides: TGTGCCAGCAGTTACTCGAGGCGGGTTGGGACCTACGAGCAGTACTTC.

This clonotype was observed many times. The DNA of the CDR3 is TGTGCCACCAGCAAACTAGCGGGTCCCTCCTACGAGCAGTACTTC. Residues: CATSKLAGPSYEQYF. V gene TRBV15 combines with J gene TRBJ2-7; 9 bases agree with TRBD2. The germline CDR1 and CDR2 sequences are LNHNV and YYDKDF (reference sequence). Germline trimming cut 4 bases from V and 0 bases from J; bases unmatched to any gene: 4. The CDR3 has 15 residues.

This clonotype came up many times. V is TRBV7-3 and J is TRBJ2-1; 8 bases align to TRBD2. The CDR3 length is 16 residues. Germline V gene data show CDR1 as SGHTA and CDR2 as FQGTGA. The V segment lost 5 bases and the J segment 5 bases; nucleotides outside the gene matches: 11. CDR3 DNA: TGTGCCAGCAGCCCGGGAGGAGCGGGAGTCAACAATGAGCAGTTCTTC. Translation gives CASSPGGAGVNNEQFF.

In its sample, this clonotype was seen many times. The J gene is TRBJ2-1, the V gene TRBV4-2, with 8 bases identical to TRBD2. V was pared by 4 bases and J by 0 bases, with 5 bases of the junction left unmatched. This CDR3 contains 16 residues. Germline V gene sequence: CDR1 LGHNA, CDR2 YNFKEQ. The CDR3 loop is CASSPLAESSYNEQFF. CDR3 nucleotide sequence: TGTGCCAGCAGCCCACTAGCGGAGAGCTCCTACAATGAGCAGTTCTTC.

This clonotype was counted at least ten times. The genes are TRBV6-1 and TRBJ1-1; unclear D gene. CDR1 is MNHNS and CDR2 is SASEGT in the germline V gene. Trimming cost V 6 bases and J 0 bases, with 11 bases left between them. This CDR3 comprises 14 residues. CDR3 DNA: TGTGCCAGCAGCAAGGGTTTAATGAACACTGAAGCTTTCTTT. Protein sequence: CASSKGLMNTEAFF.

There are many counts of this clonotype. This chain connects TRBV2 to TRBJ1-2; TRBD1 aligns across 7 bases. Germline V gene sequence: CDR1 SNHLY, CDR2 FYNNEI. The CDR3 is 15 amino acids. V shed 8 bases and J 8 bases; nucleotides not matched to a gene: 17. The CDR3 reads CASGADRPVYEGYTF. The CDR3, as DNA: TGTGCCAGCGGCGCGGACAGGCCCGTATACGAGGGCTACACCTTC.

This clonotype was recorded at least ten times. V and J are TRBV6-2 or TRBV6-3 and TRBJ2-7; no definite D call. The V gene's germline CDR1 is MNHEY and CDR2 SVGEGT. The CDR3 extends over 12 amino acids. V lost 5 bases, J lost 3 bases, and 8 bases lay in between. CDR3 sequence reads: CASSPPFYEQYF. The CDR3 DNA sequence: TGTGCCAGCAGTCCGCCCTTCTACGAGCAGTACTTC.

For this clonotype: The junction departs from the called germline gene at one end, perhaps through a read error. The chain links TRBV7-7 to TRBJ2-2; 7 nucleotides match TRBD1. This CDR3 region has 17 residues. CDR1 and CDR2 from the germline V gene are SSHAT and FNYEAQ (reference sequence). CDR3 nucleotide sequence: TGTGCTAGCAGTTCGAGCTCACAGGGGACGGTCACCGGGGAGCTGTTTTTT. Its translation is CASSSSSQGTVTGELFF.

CDR3 sequence reads: CASSLNQGDHTEAFF. DNA for the CDR3: TGTGCCAGCTCATTAAATCAAGGGGACCACACTGAAGCTTTCTTT. This chain uses TRBV18 with TRBJ1-1, with a possible D match to TRBD1 (5 bases). Looked up from germline, CDR1 is KGHSH and CDR2 is LQKENI. Trimming took off 5 bases at V and 3 bases at J, with 16 bases between the two ends. The CDR3 has 15 amino acids.

The sample holds many counts of this clonotype. CDR3 protein: CASSLLQSSYNEQFF. The DNA of the CDR3 is TGCGCCAGCAGCTTATTGCAGAGCTCCTACAATGAGCAGTTCTTC. The genes are TRBV5-1 and TRBJ2-1; D is unresolved. Trimming took off 2 bases at V and 0 bases at J, with 9 bases between the two ends. The CDR3 runs 15 residues. Germline CDR1 is SGHRS and CDR2 is YFSETQ.

This chain uses TRBV14 with TRBJ2-2; maybe TRBD1 (6 bases). CDR1 is SGHDN, CDR2 FVKESK, per germline. Trimming left V 2 bases short and J 0 bases short, with 13 bases between. This CDR3 is 17 amino acids long. The CDR3 spells CASSQRLGAANTGELFF. Written as DNA, the CDR3 is TGTGCCAGCAGCCAAAGGTTGGGGGCGGCGAACACCGGGGAGCTGTTTTTT.

The rearrangement links TRBV20-1 to TRBJ2-2, with D uncertain. Germline-derived CDR1 and CDR2 are DFQATT and SNEGSKA (reference sequence). This CDR3 is built from 15 residues. Trimming removed 2 bases from V and 0 bases from J, with 10 bases in between. For the CDR3, the DNA is TGCAGTGCTAGACTGCTAGACGCGAACACCGGGGAGCTGTTTTTT. It translates to CSARLLDANTGELFF.

This clonotype was seen a handful of times. The chain links TRBV10-3 to TRBJ2-7; tentatively, D is TRBD2 (5 bases). CDR3 size: 11 residues. The V gene's germline CDR1 is ENHRY and CDR2 SYGVKD. V lost 6 bases and J 3 bases, leaving 6 bases between the germline ends. The CDR3 sequence: CAIREGYEQYF. CDR3 DNA sequence: TGTGCCATCAGAGAGGGCTACGAGCAGTACTTC.

The sample holds one count of this clonotype. V and J are TRBV12-3 or TRBV12-4 and TRBJ2-2, with 8 nucleotides matching TRBD2. The CDR3 consists of 16 residues. The V gene end was trimmed by 4 bases and the J gene end by 6 bases; junction bases not matched to a gene: 10. The CDR3 sequence is CASSSSGTSGAGELFF. CDR3 sequence (DNA): TGTGCCAGCAGTTCATCCGGGACTAGTGGTGCCGGGGAGCTGTTTTTT.

This clonotype appeared a few times. J is TRBJ1-1 and V is TRBV27; D remains unclear. The CDR3 totals 13 residues. Trimming shortened V by 8 bases and J by 0 bases, and 10 bases separated the two germline ends. Germline assignment: CDR1 MNHEY and CDR2 SMNVEV (reference sequence). The CDR3 sequence: CASQLGMNTEAFF. DNA for the CDR3: TGTGCCAGCCAACTCGGCATGAACACTGAAGCTTTCTTT.

This clonotype was seen many times. CDR3 nucleotide sequence: TGTGCCAGCAGTTCCCTAGCGGGGGGGCCGGCCCACAATGAGCAGTTCTTC. Residues: CASSSLAGGPAHNEQFF. V usage is TRBV6-1 and J usage is TRBJ2-1; 12 bases are a match to TRBD2. The V gene end was trimmed by 5 bases and the J gene end by 5 bases; junction bases not matched to a gene: 10. Germline-derived CDR1 and CDR2 are MNHNS and SASEGT. The CDR3 is 17 amino acids.

The chain links TRBV2 to TRBJ2-2; 15 bases are shared with TRBD2. This CDR3 comprises 17 residues. Per germline, CDR1 SNHLY and CDR2 FYNNEI. After removal of 3 bases from V and 6 bases from J, the junction contained 5 bases not matched to a gene. The CDR3 region is CASSDPRTSGGAGELFF. The DNA for the CDR3 is TGTGCCAGCAGTGACCCGAGGACTAGCGGGGGGGCCGGGGAGCTGTTTTTT.

J is TRBJ1-4 and V is TRBV7-9; D is possibly TRBD1 (6 bases). Per germline, CDR1 SEHNR and CDR2 FQNEAQ (reference sequence). The CDR3 length is 13 residues. The V end was cut by 5 bases, the J end by 8 bases, with 12 bases between. CDR3 bases: TGTGCCAGCAGCCCCGGGGGCCACGAAAAACTGTTTTTT. Translated: CASSPGGHEKLFF. The entire variable domain, with the rest obtained from reference TRBV7-9 and TRBJ1-4, is as follows: DTGVSQNPRHKITKRGQNVTFRCDPISEHNRLYWYRQTLGQGPEFLTYFQNEAQLEKSRLLSDRFSAERPKGSFSTLEIQRTEQGDSAMYLCASSPGGHEKLFFGSGTQLSVL.

This clonotype has at least ten counts. This chain joins TRBV10-3 and TRBJ1-1; 7 bases are a match to TRBD1. The CDR3 covers 14 residues. V dropped 6 bases and J dropped 11; count of bases not matched to a gene: 15. The germline V gene has CDR1 ENHRY and CDR2 SYGVKD. For the CDR3, the DNA is TGTGCCATCAGGCCCGGCGGGGAGGGGGCCGTGGCTTTCTTT. Translating gives CAIRPGGEGAVAFF.

This CDR3 is CASSLEAWGDTQYF. The CDR3 nucleotides read TGCGCCAGCAGCTTGGAGGCCTGGGGGGATACGCAGTATTTT. The chain couples TRBV5-1 to TRBJ2-3; D assignment may be TRBD1 or TRBD2 (5 bases each). The germline V and J ends were trimmed by 0 bases and 6 bases, with 11 bases remaining between them. The V gene's germline CDR1 is SGHRS and CDR2 YFSETQ. This CDR3 spans 14 amino acids.

The sample holds many counts of this clonotype. The chain carries TRBV7-3 and TRBJ2-3, with D unresolved. Per the germline V gene, CDR1 is SGHTA and CDR2 is FQGTGA. V lost 5 bases and J 6 bases, leaving 18 bases between the germline ends. The length of the CDR3 is 15 residues. CDR3 amino acids: CASSLEARELDTQYF. CDR3 sequence (DNA): TGTGCCAGCAGCCTCGAAGCTAGGGAACTGGATACGCAGTATTTT.

This clonotype was counted many times. This rearrangement joins TRBV3-1 to TRBJ2-7; D is tentatively TRBD1 or TRBD2 (5 bases each). V was cut by 0 bases and J by 2 bases, with 17 bases left in between. The CDR3 extends over 17 amino acids. The germline V gene has CDR1 LGHDT and CDR2 YNNKEL (reference sequence). CDR3 in DNA: TGTGCCAGCAGCCAAGACGGGGCTAGCTATATTACCTACGAGCAGTACTTC. It codes for CASSQDGASYITYEQYF.

This clonotype showed up many times. V gene TRBV4-1 combines with J gene TRBJ2-7; the D gene is possibly TRBD2 (7 bases). Germline loops: CDR1 MGHRA, CDR2 YSYEKL. V lost 4 bases, J lost 4 bases, and 17 bases lay in between. CDR3 size: 15 residues. The chain's CDR3 is CASSREGGGLYEQYF. The DNA of the CDR3 is TGCGCCAGCAGCCGAGAGGGGGGAGGGCTATACGAGCAGTACTTC.

The chain is built from TRBV20-1 and TRBJ2-5; 10 nucleotides agree with TRBD2. The trim removed 6 bases at V and 4 bases at J, leaving 11 bases unmatched. The CDR3 sequence is 15 residues long. CDR1 is DFQATT and CDR2 is SNEGSKA in the germline V gene (reference sequence). CDR3 nucleotide sequence: TGCAGTGCCAATACCGGGACTAGCGCTCCAGAGACCCAGTACTTC. Encoded protein: CSANTGTSAPETQYF.

This clonotype was recorded many times. The V gene is TRBV20-1, the J gene TRBJ2-3; no clear D. The germline gives CDR1 DFQATT, CDR2 SNEGSKA (reference sequence). The CDR3 loop spans 12 amino acids. V was trimmed by 6 bases and J by 5 bases, leaving 12 bases between them. In DNA, the CDR3 is TGCAGTGCCCCCTCTAAGGGAGATACGCAGTATTTT. Amino acids: CSAPSKGDTQYF.

This clonotype occurred many times. This sequence joins TRBV12-3 or TRBV12-4 and TRBJ1-1; tentatively, D is TRBD1 (6 bases). The CDR3 spans 14 residues. The V and J ends lost 7 bases and 0 bases respectively, with 12 bases between them. CDR3 sequence: CASTEGQLNTEAFF. The CDR3 DNA is TGTGCCAGCACAGAAGGACAGTTGAACACTGAAGCTTTCTTT.

This chain connects TRBV29-1 to TRBJ2-4; a possible D gene is TRBD2 (5 bases). Germline V gives CDR1 SQVTM, CDR2 ANQGSEA. V was cut by 3 bases and J by 0 bases, with 9 bases left in between. The CDR3 covers 14 residues. The CDR3, as DNA: TGCAGCGTTGAGGCCCGGGAAGCCAAAAACATTCAGTACTTC. This translates into CSVEAREAKNIQYF.